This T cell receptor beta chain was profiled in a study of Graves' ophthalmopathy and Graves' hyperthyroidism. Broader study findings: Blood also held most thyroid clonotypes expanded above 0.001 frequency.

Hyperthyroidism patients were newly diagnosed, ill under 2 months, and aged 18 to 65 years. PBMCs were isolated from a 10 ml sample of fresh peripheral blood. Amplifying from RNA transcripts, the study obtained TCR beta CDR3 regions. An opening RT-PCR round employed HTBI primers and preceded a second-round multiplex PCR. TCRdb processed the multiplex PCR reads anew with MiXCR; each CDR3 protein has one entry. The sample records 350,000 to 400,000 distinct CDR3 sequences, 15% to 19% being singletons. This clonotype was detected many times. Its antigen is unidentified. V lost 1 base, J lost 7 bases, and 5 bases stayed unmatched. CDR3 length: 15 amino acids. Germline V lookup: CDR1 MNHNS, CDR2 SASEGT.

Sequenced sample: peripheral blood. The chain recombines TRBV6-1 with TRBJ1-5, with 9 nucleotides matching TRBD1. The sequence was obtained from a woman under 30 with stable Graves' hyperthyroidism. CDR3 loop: CASSEDGTGSQPQHF. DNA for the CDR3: TGTGCCAGCAGTGAAGATGGGACAGGGTCCCAGCCCCAGCATTTT.